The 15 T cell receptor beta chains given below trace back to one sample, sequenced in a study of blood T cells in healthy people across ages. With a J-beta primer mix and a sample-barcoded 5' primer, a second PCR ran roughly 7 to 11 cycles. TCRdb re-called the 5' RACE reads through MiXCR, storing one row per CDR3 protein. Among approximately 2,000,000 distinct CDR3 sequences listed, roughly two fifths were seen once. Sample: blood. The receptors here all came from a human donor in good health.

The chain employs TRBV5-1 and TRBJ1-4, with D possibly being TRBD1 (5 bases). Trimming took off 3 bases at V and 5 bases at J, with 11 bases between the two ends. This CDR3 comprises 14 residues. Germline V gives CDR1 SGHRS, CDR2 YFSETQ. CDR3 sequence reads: CASSCGDGNEKLFF. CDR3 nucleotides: TGCGCCAGCAGCTGTGGGGACGGAAATGAAAAACTGTTTTTT.

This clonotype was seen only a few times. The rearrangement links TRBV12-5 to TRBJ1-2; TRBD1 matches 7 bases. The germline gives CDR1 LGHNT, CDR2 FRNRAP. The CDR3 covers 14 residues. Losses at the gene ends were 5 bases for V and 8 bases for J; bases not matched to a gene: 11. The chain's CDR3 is CASGRDRQTRGYTF. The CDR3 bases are TGTGCTAGTGGTCGGGACAGACAAACGAGGGGCTACACCTTC.

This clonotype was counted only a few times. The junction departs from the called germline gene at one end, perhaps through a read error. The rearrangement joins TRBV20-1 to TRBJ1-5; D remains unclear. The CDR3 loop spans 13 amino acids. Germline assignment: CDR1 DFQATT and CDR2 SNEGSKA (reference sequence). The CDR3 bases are TGCAGCGCTAAACCCAACGGACGTCAGCCCCAGCATTTT. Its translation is CSAKPNGRQPQHF.

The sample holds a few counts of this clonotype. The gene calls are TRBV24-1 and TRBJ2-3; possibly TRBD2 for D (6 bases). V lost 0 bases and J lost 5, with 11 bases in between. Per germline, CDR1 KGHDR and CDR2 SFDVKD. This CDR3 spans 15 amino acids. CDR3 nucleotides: TGTGCCACCAGTGATTTGACCAGGAGGGGAGATACGCAGTATTTT. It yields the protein CATSDLTRRGDTQYF.

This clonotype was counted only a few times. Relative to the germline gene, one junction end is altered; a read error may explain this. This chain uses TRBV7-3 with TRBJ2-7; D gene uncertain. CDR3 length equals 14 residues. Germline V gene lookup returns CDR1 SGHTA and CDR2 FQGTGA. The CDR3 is CTSSPGPSTYEQYF. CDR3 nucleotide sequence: TGTACCAGCAGCCCTGGGCCGTCCACCTACGAGCAGTACTTC.

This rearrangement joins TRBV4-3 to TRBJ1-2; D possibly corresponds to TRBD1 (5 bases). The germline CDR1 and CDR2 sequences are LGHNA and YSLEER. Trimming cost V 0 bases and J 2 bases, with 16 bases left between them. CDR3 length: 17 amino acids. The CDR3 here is CASSQDGGTGVNYGYTF. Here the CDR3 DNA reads TGCGCCAGCAGCCAAGATGGGGGAACAGGCGTGAACTATGGCTACACCTTC.

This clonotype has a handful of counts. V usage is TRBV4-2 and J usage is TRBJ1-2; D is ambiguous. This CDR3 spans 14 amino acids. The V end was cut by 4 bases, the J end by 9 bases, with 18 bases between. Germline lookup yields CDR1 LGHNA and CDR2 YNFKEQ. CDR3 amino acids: CASSPTLLSDRYTF. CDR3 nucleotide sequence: TGTGCCAGCAGCCCTACCCTTCTCAGCGATCGCTACACCTTC.

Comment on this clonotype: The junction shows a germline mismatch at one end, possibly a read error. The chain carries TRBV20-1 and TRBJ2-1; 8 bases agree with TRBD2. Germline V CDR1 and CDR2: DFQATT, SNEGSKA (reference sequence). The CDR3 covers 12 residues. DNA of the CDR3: TGCAGGGCTAGAGATTACGGGGGGGTTTTGTTCTTC. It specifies CRARDYGGVLFF.

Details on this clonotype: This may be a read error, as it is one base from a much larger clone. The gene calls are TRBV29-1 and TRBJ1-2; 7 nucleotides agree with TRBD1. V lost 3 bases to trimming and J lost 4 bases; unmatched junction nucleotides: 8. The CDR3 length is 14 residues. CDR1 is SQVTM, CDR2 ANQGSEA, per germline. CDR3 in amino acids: CSVDQTRTGYGYTF. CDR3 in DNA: TGCAGCGTTGACCAAACCAGGACAGGCTATGGCTACACCTTC.

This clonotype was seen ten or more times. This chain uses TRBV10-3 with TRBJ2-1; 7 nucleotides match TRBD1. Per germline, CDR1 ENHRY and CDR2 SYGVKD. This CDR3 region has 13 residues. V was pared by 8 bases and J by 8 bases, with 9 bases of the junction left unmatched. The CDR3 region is CAIETGFKDEQFF. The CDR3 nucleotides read TGTGCCATCGAGACAGGGTTTAAGGATGAGCAGTTCTTC.

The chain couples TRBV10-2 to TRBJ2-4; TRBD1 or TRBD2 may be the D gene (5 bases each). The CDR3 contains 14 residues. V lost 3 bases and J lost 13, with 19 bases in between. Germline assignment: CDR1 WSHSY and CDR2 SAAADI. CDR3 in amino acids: CASSDGAGEWEQYF. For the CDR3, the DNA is TGCGCCAGCAGTGATGGGGCTGGAGAGTGGGAGCAGTACTTC.

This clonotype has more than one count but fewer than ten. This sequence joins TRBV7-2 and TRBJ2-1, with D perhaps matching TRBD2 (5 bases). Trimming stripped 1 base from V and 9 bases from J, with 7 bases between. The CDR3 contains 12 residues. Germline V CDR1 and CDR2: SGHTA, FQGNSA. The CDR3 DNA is TGTGCCAGCAGCTTAGTACGGGGTGAGCAGTTCTTC. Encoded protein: CASSLVRGEQFF.

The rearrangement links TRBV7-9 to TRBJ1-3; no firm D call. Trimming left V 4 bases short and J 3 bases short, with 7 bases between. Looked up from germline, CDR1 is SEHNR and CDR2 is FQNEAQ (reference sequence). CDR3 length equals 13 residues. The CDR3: CASSYDGGNTIYF. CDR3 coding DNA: TGTGCCAGCAGCTACGACGGTGGAAACACCATATATTTT.

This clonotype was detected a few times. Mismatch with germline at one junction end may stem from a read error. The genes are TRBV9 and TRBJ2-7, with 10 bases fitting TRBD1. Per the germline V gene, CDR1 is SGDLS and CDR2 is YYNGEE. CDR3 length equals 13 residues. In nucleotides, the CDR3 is TGCGCCAGCAGCGTAGAGGGACAGGGGAGGCAGTACTTC. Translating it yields CASSVEGQGRQYF.

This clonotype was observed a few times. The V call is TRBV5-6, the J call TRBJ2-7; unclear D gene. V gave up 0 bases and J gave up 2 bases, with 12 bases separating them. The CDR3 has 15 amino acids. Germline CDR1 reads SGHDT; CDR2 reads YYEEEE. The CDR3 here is CASSLGTIGTYEQYF. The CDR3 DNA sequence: TGTGCCAGCAGCTTGGGGACCATAGGTACCTACGAGCAGTACTTC. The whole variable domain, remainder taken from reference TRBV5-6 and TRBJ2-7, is DAGVTQSPTHLIKTRGQQVTLRCSPKSGHDTVSWYQQALGQGPQFIFQYYEEEERQRGNFPDRFSGHQFPNYSSELNVNALLLGDSALYLCASSLGTIGTYEQYFGPGTRLTVT.